This TCR beta chain was captured in a study of siplizumab effects on memory and regulatory T cells. Study-wide points: Unstimulated naive T cells seemed to show more diversity than memory cells did, and they also seemed to be among the major contributors to the alloresponse. Siplizumab produced a significant drop in alloreactive sequences attributable to unstimulated CD4+ memory cells. No naive or memory phenotype could be assigned to roughly 75-97% of proliferating clones.

Trimming took 6 bases from V and 4 from J; bases not matched to a gene: 8. The CDR3 runs 15 residues. Germline lookup yields CDR1 ENHRY and CDR2 SYGVKD. Comments on this clone: No antigen is known for it.

Clones were read by immunoSEQ multiplex PCR, and TCRdb kept only the in-frame ones, dropping some. The data show under 130,000 clones, with about 93% seen just once and about 0.32% held by the top ten. Specimen: CD4+ T cells sorted from blood. This TCR derives from a human donor in good health. This rearrangement joins TRBV10-3 to TRBJ2-3; 9 nucleotides line up with TRBD1. The CDR3 bases are TGTGCCATCAGAGAAGGACAGGGGAGGGCAGATACGCAGTATTTT. Translating it yields CAIREGQGRADTQYF.